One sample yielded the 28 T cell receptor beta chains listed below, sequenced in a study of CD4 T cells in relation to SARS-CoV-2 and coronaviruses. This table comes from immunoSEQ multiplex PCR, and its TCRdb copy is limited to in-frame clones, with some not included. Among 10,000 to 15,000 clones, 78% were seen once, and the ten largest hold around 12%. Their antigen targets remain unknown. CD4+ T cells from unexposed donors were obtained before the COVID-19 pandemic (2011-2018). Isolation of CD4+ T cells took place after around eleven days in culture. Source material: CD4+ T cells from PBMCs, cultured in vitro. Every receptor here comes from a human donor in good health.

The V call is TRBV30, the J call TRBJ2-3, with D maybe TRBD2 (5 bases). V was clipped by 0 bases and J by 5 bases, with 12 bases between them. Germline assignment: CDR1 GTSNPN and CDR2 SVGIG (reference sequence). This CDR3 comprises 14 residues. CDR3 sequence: CAWSVGLAGDTQYF. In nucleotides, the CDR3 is TGTGCCTGGAGTGTAGGGCTAGCTGGAGATACGCAGTATTTT.

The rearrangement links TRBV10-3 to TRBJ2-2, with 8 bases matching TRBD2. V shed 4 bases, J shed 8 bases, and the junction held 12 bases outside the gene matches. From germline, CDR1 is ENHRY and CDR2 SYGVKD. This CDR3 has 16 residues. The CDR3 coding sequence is TGTGCCATCAGTGCAGGACTAGCCGGGTCGGATGGGGAGCTGTTTTTT. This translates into CAISAGLAGSDGELFF.

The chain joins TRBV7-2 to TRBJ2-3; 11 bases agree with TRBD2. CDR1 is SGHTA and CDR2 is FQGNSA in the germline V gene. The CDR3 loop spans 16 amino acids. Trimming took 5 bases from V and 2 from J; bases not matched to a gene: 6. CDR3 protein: CASSGLAGLYTDTQYF. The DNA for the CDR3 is TGTGCCAGCAGCGGACTAGCGGGTCTCTACACAGATACGCAGTATTTT. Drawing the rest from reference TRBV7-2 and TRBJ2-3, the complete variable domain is GAGVSQSPSNKVTEKGKDVELRCDPISGHTALYWYRQSLGQGLEFLIYFQGNSAPDKSGLPSDRFSAERTGGSVSTLTIQRTQQEDSAVYLCASSGLAGLYTDTQYFGPGTRLTVL.

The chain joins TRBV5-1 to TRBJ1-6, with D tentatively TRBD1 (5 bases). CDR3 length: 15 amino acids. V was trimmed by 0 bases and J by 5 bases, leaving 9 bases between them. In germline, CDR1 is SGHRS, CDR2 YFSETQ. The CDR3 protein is CASSLGGIDNSPLHF. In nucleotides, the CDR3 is TGCGCCAGCAGCTTGGGGGGCATAGATAATTCACCCCTCCACTTT.

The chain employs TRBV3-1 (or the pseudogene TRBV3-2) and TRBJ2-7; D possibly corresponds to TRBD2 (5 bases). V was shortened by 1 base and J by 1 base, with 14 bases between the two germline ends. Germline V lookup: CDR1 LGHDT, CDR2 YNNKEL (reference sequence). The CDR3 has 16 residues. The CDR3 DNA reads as TGTGCCAGCAGCCAAGGGTGGCGGGCCTCTTCCTACGAGCAGTACTTC. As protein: CASSQGWRASSYEQYF.

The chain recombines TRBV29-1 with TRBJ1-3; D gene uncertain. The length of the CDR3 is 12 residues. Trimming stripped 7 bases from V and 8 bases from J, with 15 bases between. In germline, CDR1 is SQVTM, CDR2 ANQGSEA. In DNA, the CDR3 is TGCAGCGCGGTGGGGTCCTCGGACACCATATATTTT. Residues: CSAVGSSDTIYF.

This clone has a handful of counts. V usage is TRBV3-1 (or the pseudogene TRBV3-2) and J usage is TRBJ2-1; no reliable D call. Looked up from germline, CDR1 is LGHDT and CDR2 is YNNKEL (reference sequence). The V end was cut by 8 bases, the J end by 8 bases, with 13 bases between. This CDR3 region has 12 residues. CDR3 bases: TGTGCCAGCTCTAGGAGCGTCGATGAGCAGTTCTTC. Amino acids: CASSRSVDEQFF.

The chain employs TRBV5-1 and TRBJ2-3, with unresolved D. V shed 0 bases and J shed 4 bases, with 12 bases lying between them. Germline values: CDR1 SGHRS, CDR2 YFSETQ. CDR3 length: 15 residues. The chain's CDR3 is CASSLGSGVADTQYF. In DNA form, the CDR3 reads TGCGCCAGCAGCTTGGGATCTGGGGTGGCAGATACGCAGTATTTT.

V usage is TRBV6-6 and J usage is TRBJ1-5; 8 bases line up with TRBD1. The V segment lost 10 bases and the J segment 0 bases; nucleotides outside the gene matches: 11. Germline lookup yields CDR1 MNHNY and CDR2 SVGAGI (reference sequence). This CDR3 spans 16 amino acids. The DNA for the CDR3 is TGTGCCATTAGTGGGACAGGACATTATAGCAATCAGCCCCAGCATTTT. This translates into CAISGTGHYSNQPQHF.

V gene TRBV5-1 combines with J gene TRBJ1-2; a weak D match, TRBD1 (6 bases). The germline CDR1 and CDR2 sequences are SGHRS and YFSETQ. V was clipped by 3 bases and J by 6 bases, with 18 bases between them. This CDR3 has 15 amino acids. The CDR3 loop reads CASSWDGSQGNGYTF. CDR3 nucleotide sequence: TGCGCCAGCAGCTGGGACGGGAGTCAGGGGAATGGCTACACCTTC.

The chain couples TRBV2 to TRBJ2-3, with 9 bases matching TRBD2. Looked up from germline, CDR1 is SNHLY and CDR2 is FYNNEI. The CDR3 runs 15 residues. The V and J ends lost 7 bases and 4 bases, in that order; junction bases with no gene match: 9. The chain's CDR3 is CASTPIIAGADTQYF. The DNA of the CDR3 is TGTGCCAGCACCCCGATAATAGCGGGAGCAGATACGCAGTATTTT.

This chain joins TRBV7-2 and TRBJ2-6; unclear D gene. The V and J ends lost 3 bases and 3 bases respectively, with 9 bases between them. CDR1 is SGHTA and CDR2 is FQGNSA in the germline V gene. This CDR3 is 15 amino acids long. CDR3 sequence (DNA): TGTGCCAGCAGCTTTAGACATCTTGGGGCCAACGTCCTGACTTTC. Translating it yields CASSFRHLGANVLTF.

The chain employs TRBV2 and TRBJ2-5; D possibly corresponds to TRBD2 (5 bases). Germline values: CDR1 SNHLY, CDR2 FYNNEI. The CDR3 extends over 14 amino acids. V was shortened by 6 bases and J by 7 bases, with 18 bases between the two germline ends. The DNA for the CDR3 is TGTGCCAGCAGCACTTTCAGATATGCGGGGACCCAGTACTTC. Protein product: CASSTFRYAGTQYF.

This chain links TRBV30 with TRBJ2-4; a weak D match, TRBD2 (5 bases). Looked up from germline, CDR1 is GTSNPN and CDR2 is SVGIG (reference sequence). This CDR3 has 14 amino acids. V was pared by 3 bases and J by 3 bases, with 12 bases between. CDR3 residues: CAWRGRAGKNIQYF. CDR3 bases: TGTGCCTGGAGGGGCCGGGCGGGCAAAAACATTCAGTACTTC.

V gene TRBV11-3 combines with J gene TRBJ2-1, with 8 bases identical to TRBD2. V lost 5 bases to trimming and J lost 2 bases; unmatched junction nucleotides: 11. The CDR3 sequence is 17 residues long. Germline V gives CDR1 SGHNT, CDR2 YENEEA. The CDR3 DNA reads TGTGCCAGCAGCCACAGGTGGCGGGAGGATACCTACAATGAGCAGTTCTTC. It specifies CASSHRWREDTYNEQFF.

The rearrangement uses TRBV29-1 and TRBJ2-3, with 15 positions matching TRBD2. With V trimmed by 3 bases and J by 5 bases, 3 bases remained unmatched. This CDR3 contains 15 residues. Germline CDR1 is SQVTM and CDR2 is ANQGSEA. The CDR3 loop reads CSVEGLAGGLDTQYF. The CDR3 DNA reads TGCAGCGTTGAGGGACTAGCGGGAGGATTAGATACGCAGTATTTT.

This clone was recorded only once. In DNA, the CDR3 is TGCGCCAGCAGCCCATACGGACAGGGGGCCTCCTACAATGAGCAGTTCTTC. It is translated as CASSPYGQGASYNEQFF. This sequence joins TRBV4-3 and TRBJ2-1, with TRBD1 matching over 11 bases. The germline CDR1 and CDR2 sequences are LGHNA and YSLEER. Trimming removed 4 bases from V and 0 bases from J; junction bases left unmatched: 5. The CDR3 loop spans 17 amino acids.

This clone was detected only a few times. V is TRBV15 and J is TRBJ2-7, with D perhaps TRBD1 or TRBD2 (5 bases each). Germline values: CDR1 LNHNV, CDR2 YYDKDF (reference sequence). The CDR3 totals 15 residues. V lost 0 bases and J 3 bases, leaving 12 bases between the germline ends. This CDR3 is CATSRDRASYYEQYF. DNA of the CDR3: TGTGCCACCAGCAGAGACAGGGCTAGCTACTACGAGCAGTACTTC.

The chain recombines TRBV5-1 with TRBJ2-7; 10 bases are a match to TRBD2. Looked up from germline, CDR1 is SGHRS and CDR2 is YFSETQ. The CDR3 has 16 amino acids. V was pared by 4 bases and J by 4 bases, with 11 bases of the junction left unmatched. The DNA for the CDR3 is TGCGCCAGCAGCCCGCAACCTCTAGCGGGAGTATACGAGCAGTACTTC. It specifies CASSPQPLAGVYEQYF.

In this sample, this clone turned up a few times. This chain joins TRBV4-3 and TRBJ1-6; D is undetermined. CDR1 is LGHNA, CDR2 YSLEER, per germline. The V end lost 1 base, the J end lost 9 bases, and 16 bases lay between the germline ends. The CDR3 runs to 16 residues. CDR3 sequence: CASSQAMAGGRSPLHF. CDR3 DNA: TGCGCCAGCAGCCAAGCAATGGCCGGCGGACGTTCACCCCTCCACTTT.

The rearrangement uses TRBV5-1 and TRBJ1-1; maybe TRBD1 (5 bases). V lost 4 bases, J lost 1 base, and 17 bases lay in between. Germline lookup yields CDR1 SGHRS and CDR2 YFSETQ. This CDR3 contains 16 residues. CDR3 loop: CASSHLTEGRNTEAFF. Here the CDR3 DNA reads TGCGCCAGCAGCCACCTAACAGAGGGGAGGAACACTGAAGCTTTCTTT.

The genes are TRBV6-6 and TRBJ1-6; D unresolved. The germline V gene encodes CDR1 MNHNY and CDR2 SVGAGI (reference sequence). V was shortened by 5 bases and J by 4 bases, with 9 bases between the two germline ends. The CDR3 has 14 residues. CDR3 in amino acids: CASSDISYNSPLHF. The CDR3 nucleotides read TGTGCCAGCAGTGACATATCTTATAATTCACCCCTCCACTTT.

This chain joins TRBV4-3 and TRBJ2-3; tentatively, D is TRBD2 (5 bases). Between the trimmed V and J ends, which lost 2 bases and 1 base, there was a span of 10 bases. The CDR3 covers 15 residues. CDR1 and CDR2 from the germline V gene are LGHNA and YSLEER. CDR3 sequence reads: CASSQMGVGTDTQYF. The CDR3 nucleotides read TGCGCCAGCAGCCAAATGGGAGTGGGCACAGATACGCAGTATTTT.

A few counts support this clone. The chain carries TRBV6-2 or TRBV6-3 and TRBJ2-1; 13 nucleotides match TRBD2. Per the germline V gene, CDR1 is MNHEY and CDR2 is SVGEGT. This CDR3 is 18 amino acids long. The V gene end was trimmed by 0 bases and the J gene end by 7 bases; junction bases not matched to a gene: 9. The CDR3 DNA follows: TGTGCCAGCAGTTACTCGGGGGCCACTAGCGGGGGGGCGAATGAGCAGTTCTTC. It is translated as CASSYSGATSGGANEQFF.

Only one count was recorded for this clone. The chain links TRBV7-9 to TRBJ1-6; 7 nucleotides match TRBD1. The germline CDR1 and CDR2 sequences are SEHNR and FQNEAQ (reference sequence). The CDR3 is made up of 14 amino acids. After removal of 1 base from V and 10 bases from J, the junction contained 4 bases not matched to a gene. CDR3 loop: CASSLETGRSPLHF. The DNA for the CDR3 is TGTGCCAGCAGCTTAGAGACAGGGAGGTCACCCCTCCACTTT.

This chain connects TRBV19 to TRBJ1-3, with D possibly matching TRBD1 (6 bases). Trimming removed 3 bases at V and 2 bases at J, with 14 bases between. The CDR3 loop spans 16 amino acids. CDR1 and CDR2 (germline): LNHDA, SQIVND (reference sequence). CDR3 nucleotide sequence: TGTGCCAGTAGTATGGGGCTTGGGGGGCCTGGAAACACCATATATTTT. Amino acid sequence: CASSMGLGGPGNTIYF.

The CDR3: CASSLTGTGGEKLFF. CDR3 bases: TGTGCCAGCAGCCTTACCGGGACAGGGGGTGAAAAACTGTTTTTT. This chain connects TRBV9 to TRBJ1-4, with TRBD1 matching over 11 bases. Germline CDR1 and CDR2: SGDLS and YYNGEE. CDR3 length equals 15 residues. V gave up 4 bases and J gave up 7 bases; unmatched junction bases: 6.

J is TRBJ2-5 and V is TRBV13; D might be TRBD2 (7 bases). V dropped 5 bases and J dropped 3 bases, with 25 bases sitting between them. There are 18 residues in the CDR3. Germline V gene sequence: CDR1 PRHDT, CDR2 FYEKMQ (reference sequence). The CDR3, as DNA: TGTGCCAGCAGCCCGAGGGGGGGGCGAGGCACCAACAAAGAGACCCAGTACTTC. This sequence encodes CASSPRGGRGTNKETQYF.